This T cell receptor beta chain is drawn from a study of spatial heterogeneity in lung cancer. Study-wide background: Detection of beta-chain sequences consistently exceeded that of alpha-chain sequences. Study-wide results and caveats: Blood carried ubiquitous expanded tumor TCRs more at resection than follow-up.

Germline CDR1 GTSNPN, CDR2 SVGIG (reference sequence). Trimming shortened V by 0 bases and J by 5 bases, and 13 bases separated the two germline ends. The CDR3 totals 14 residues. The time point here: sample taken at primary tumor resection. Whole RNA was taken from tumor, nontumor lung or frozen PBMC; it was then sequenced unsorted. Remarks on this clonotype: Its specificity is unknown.

All TCR cDNA molecules were individually tagged with a unique molecular identifier. Via MiXCR, TCRdb re-called the 5' RACE reads, giving one row per CDR3 protein. The sample shows around 50,000 distinct CDR3 sequences, 7.6% of them seen only once. The sequence was collected from a female donor with early-stage non-small cell lung cancer. This specimen was PBMCs, taken at surgery. The chain uses TRBV30 and TRBJ2-5; a possible D gene is TRBD2 (5 bases). The CDR3 loop is CAWSVPGEKETQYF. The CDR3, as DNA: TGTGCCTGGAGTGTACCTGGGGAGAAGGAGACCCAGTACTTC.